This TCR beta chain was found in a study of T-cell reconstitution after alpha-beta-depleted transplantation in children. It was with unique molecular identifiers that the TCRbeta library was prepared. TCRdb ran MiXCR on the PCR reads and lists one entry per CDR3 protein. This table has about 610,000 distinct CDR3 sequences, roughly 30% appearing once. Study-wide points: Several hundred expanded graft clones reportedly gave rise to the alpha-beta T cells present about two months after transplant. Surviving recipient T cells and thymic progenitors produced the high day-60 TCRbeta diversity seen in some patients. Diversity and T-cell counts at one year after transplant derived mostly from new T cells.

A note on this clonotype: The antigen is unknown.

The CDR3 extends over 15 amino acids. The V end was cut by 5 bases, the J end by 2 bases, with 15 bases between. Germline loops: CDR1 SSHAT, CDR2 FNYEAQ (reference sequence). This sample comprised PBMCs, obtained before TCRalphabeta/CD19-depleted stem cell transplant. This sequence originates from a boy younger than two with Wiskott-Aldrich syndrome, due to receive a stem cell transplant. The chain has TRBV7-7 and TRBJ2-5; D might be TRBD1 (6 bases). CDR3 DNA sequence: TGTGCCAGCAGCGCCATGTGGGGGCCTCAAGAGACCCAGTACTTC. It codes for CASSAMWGPQETQYF.